This T cell receptor (beta chain) was sequenced in a study of T cells after yellow fever vaccination. Between the trimmed V and J ends, which lost 7 bases and 7 bases, there was a span of 17 bases. CDR1 LNHDA and CDR2 SQIVND come from the germline V gene (reference sequence). The CDR3 has 13 amino acids. A single record per CDR3 protein comes from TCRdb applying MiXCR to the 5' RACE reads. The sample consists of more than 300,000 distinct CDR3 sequences, about 10% of them appearing once. The sample was CD4+ T cells sorted from PBMCs, taken 45 days after the yellow fever booster vaccination. This chain joins TRBV19 and TRBJ2-7; TRBD2 might be the D (6 bases). The receptor was isolated from a man aged 18-30 years who received the YFV17D yellow fever vaccine. CDR3 sequence: CASTPGRGREQYF. The CDR3 region has the DNA TGTGCCAGTACCCCCGGCCGGGGGAGAGAGCAGTACTTC. Full variable domain (remainder filled in from reference TRBV19 and TRBJ2-7): DGGITQSPKYLFRKEGQNVTLSCEQNLNHDAMYWYRQDPGQGLRLIYYSQIVNDFQKGDIAEGYSVSREKKESFPLTVTSAQKNPTAFYLCASTPGRGREQYFGPGTRLTVT.